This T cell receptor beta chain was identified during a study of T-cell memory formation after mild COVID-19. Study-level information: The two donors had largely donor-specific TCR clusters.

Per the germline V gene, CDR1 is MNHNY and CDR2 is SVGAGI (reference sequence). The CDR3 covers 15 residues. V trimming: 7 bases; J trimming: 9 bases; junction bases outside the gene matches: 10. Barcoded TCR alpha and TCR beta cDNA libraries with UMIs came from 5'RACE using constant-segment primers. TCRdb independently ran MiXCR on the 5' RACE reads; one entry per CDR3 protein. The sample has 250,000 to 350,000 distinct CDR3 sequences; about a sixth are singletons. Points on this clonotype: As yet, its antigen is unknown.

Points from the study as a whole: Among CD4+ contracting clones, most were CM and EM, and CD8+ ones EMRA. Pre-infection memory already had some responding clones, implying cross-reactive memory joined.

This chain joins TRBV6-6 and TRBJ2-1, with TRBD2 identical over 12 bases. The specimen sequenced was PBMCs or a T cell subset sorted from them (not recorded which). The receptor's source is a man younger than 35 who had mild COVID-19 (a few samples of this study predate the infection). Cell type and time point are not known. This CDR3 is CASTPLAGGPTEQFF. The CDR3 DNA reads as TGTGCCAGCACTCCCCTAGCGGGGGGGCCAACTGAGCAGTTCTTC.